This note documents a single T cell receptor (beta chain) sequence. The protocol was immunoSEQ multiplex PCR, while the TCRdb copy is restricted to in-frame clones and leaves out a portion. The sample consists of approximately 100,000 clones, around nine tenths of them appearing once. The entry originates in a study of control samples from healthy donors and cancer patients. The V gene's germline CDR1 is SGHTA and CDR2 FQGNSA. V was cut by 1 base and J by 2 bases, with 15 bases left in between. This CDR3 contains 17 residues. Sequencing was performed on blood. The chain recombines TRBV7-2 with TRBJ1-5; D remains ambiguous. The origin of this receptor is a man aged 25-45 years in good health. CDR3 in DNA: TGTGCCAGCAGCTTAGGGATTCTAGGGCAGCGCAATCAGCCCCAGCATTTT. Encoded protein: CASSLGILGQRNQPQHF.